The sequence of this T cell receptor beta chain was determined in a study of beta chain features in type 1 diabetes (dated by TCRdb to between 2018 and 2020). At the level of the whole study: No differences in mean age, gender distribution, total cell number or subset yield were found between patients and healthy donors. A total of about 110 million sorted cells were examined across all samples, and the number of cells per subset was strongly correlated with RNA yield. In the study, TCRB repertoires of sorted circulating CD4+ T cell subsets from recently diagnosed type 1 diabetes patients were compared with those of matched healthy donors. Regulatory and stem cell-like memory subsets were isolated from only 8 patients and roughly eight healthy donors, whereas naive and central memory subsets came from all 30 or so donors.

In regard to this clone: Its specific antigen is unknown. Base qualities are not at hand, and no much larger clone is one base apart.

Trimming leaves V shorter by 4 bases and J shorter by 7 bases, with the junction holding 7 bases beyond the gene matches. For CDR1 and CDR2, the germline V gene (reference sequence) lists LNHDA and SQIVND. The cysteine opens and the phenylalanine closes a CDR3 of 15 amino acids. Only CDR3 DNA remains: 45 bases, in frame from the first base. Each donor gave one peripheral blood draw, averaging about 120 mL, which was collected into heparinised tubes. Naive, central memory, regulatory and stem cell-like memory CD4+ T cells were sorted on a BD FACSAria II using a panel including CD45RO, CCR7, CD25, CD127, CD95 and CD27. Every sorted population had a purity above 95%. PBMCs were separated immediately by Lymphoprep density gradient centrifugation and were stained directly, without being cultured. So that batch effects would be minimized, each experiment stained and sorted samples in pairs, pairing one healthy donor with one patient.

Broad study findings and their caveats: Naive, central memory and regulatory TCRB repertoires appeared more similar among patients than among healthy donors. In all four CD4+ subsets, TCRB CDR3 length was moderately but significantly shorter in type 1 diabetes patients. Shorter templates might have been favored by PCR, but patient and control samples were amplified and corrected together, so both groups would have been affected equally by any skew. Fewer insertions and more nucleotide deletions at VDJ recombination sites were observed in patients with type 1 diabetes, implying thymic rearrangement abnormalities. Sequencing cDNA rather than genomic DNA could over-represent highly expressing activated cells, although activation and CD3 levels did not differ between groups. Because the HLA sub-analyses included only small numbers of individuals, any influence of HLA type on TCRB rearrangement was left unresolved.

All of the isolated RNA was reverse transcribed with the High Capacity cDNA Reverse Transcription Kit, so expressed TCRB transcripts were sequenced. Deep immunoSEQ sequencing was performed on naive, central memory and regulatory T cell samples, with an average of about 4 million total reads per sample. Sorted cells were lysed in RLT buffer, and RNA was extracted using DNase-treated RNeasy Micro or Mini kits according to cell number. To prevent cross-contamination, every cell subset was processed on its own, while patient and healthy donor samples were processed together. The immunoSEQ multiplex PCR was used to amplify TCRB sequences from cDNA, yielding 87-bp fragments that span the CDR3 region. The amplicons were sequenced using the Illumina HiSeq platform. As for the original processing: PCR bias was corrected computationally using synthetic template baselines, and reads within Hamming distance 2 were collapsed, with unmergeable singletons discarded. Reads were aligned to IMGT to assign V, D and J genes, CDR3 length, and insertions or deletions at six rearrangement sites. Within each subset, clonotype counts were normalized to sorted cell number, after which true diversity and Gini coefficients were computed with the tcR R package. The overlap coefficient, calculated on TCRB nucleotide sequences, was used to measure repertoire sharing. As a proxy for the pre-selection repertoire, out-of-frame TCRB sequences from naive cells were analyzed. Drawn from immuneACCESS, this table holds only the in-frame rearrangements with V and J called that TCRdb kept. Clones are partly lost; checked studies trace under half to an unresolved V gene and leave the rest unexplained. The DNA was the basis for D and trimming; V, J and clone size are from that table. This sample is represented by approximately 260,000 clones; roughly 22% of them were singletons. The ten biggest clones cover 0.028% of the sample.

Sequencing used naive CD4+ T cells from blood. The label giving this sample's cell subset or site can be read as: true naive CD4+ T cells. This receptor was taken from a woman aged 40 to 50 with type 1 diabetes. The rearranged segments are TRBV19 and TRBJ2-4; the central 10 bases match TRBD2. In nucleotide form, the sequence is TGTGCCAGTAGTACCCTCCTAGCGGGGGCGAACATTCAGTACTTC. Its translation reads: CASSTLLAGANIQYF.